What follows describes a single T cell receptor (beta chain). Its cognate antigen is unknown. MiXCR, applied by TCRdb to the reads, yields one record per CDR3 protein. The sample comprises about 310,000 distinct CDR3 sequences, around 25% of which are singletons, and about 14% rests with the top ten. These data originate in a study of T cell repertoires in cytomegalovirus infection. Study-wide background: Public signatures in TCR beta pointed to CMV infection and matching HLA type. Study-wide findings and caveats: Clonotypes of TCR beta that were HLA-C-restricted and CMV-specific dominated the ex vivo response.

Germline CDR1 MGHRA, CDR2 YSYEKL. The CDR3 runs 15 residues. Trimming removed 0 bases at V and 4 bases at J, with 12 bases between. The V call is TRBV4-1, the J call TRBJ1-2, with D possibly matching TRBD1 (5 bases). The material sequenced was cultured PBMCs, taken from culture after CMV antigen stimulation. The TCR sequence derives from a human donor in good health (CMV status not recorded). Some clones in this sample may be carry-over from other donors' samples. The CDR3 is CASSQDDSPLYGYTF. The CDR3 DNA is TGCGCCAGCAGCCAAGACGACAGCCCGCTCTATGGCTACACCTTC.